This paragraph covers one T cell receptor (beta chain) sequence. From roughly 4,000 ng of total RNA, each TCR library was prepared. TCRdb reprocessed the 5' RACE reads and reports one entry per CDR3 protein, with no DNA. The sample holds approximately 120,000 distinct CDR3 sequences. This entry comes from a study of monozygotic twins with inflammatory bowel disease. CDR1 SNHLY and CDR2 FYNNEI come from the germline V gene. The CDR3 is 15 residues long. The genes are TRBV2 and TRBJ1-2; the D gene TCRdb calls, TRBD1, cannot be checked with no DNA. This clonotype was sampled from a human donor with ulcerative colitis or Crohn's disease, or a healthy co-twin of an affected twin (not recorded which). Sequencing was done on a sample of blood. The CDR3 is CASSEAGGRNYGYTF. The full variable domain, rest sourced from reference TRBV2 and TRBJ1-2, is EPEVTQTPSHQVTQMGQEVILRCVPISNHLYFYWYRQILGQKVEFLVSFYNNEISEKSEIFDDQFSVERPDGSNFTLKIRSTKLEDSAMYFCASSEAGGRNYGYTFGSGTRLTVV.